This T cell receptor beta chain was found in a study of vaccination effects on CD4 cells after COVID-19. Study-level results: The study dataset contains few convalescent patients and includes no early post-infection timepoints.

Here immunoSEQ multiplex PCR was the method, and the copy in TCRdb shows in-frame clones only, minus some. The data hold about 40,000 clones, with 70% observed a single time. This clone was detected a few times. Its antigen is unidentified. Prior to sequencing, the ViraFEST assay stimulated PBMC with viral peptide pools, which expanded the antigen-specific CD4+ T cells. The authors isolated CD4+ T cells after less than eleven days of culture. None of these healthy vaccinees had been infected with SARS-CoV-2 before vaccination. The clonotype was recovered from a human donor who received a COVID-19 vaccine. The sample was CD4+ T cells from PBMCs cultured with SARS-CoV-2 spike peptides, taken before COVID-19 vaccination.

As DNA, the CDR3 is TGTGCCAGCAGCCCCGGGACAGGGACGTATAGAGGGGCCAACGTCCTGACTTTC. Translation: CASSPGTGTYRGANVLTF. The genes are TRBV5-8 and TRBJ2-6, with TRBD1 matching over 9 bases. V was clipped by 4 bases and J by 4 bases; unmatched bases: 12. Germline V gene sequence: CDR1 SGHTS, CDR2 YDEGEE. The CDR3 sequence is 18 residues long.